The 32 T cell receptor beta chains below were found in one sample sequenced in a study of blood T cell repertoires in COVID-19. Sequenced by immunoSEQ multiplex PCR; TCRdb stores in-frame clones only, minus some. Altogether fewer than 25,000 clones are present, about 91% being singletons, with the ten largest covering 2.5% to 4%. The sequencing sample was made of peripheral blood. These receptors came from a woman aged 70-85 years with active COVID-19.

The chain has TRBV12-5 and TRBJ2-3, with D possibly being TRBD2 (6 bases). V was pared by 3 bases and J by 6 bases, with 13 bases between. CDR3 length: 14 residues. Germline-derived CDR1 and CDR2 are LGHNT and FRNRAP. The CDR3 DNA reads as TGTGCTAGTGGTTTAGGCGGGACGGGGGATACGCAGTATTTT. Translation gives CASGLGGTGDTQYF.

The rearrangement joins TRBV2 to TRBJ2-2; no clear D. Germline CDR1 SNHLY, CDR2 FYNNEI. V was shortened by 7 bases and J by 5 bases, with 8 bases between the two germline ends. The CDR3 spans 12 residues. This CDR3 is CASTSETGELFF. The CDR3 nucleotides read TGTGCCAGCACCTCCGAGACCGGGGAGCTGTTTTTT.

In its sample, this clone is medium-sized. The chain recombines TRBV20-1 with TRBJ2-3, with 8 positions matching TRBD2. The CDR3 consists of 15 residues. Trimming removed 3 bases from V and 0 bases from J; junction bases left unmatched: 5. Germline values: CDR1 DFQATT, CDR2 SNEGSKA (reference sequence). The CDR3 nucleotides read TGCAGTGCTAGTAAGACTAGCGCCAGCACAGATACGCAGTATTTT. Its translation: CSASKTSASTDTQYF.

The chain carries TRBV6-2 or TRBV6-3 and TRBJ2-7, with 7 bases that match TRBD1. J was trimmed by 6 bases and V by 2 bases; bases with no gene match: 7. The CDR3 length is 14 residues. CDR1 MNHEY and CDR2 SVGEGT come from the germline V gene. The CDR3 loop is CASSYGTALGEQYF. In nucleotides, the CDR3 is TGTGCCAGCAGTTACGGGACAGCCCTCGGCGAGCAGTACTTC.

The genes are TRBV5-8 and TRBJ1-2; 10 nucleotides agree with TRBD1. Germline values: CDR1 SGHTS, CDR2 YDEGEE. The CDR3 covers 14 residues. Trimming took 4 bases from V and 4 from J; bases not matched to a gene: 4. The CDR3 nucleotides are TGTGCCAGCAGCCCCTGGACAGGGGGCTATGGCTACACCTTC. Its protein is CASSPWTGGYGYTF. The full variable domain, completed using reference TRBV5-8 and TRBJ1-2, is EAGVTQSPTHLIKTRGQQATLRCSPISGHTSVYWYQQALGLGLQFLLWYDEGEERNRGNFPPRFSGRQFPNYSSELNVNALELEDSALYLCASSPWTGGYGYTFGSGTRLTVV.

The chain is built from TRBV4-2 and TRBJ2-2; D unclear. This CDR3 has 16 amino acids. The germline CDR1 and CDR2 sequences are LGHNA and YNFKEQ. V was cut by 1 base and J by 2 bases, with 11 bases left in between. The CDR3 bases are TGTGCCAGCAGCCAAGGGCAGTTTGGCAACACCGGGGAGCTGTTTTTT. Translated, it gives CASSQGQFGNTGELFF.

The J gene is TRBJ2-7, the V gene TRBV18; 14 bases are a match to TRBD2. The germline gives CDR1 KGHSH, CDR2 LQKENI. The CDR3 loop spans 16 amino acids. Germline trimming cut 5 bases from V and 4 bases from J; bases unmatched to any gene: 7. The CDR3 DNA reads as TGTGCCAGCTCATCGCGACTAGCGGGAGGGCCTTACGAGCAGTACTTC. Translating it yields CASSSRLAGGPYEQYF.

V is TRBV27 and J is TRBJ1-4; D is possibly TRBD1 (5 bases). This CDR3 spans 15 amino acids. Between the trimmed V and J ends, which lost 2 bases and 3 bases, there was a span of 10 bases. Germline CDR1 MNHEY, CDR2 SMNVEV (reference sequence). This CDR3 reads CASSLMTGANEKLFF. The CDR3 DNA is TGTGCCAGCAGTTTAATGACGGGGGCTAATGAAAAACTGTTTTTT.

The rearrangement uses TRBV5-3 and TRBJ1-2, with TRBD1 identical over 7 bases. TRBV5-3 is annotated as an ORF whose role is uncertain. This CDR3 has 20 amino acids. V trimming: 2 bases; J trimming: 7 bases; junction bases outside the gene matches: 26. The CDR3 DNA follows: TGTGCCAGAAGCTTCCGGGACAGAACCTTTATAAATGACAGGGAAGGTGGCTACACCTTC. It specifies CARSFRDRTFINDREGGYTF.

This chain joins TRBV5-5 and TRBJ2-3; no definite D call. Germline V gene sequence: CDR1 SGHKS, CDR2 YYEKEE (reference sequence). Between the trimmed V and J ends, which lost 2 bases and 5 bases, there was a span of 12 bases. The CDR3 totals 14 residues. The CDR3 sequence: CASSFRTSGDTQYF. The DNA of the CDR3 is TGTGCCAGCAGCTTTCGTACGTCCGGAGATACGCAGTATTTT.

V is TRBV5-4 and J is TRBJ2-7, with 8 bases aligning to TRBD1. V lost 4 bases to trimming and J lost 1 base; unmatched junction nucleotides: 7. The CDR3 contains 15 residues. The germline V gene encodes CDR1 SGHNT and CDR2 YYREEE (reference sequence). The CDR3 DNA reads TGTGCCAGCAGCCATCCGGGACAGGCATCCTACGAGCAGTACTTC. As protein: CASSHPGQASYEQYF.

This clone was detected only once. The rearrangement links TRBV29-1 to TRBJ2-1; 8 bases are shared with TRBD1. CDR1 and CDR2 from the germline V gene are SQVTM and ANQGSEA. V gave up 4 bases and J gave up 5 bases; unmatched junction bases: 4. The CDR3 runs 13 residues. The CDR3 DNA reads TGCAGCGTTGTCGGACAGGGACACAATGAGCAGTTCTTC. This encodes CSVVGQGHNEQFF.

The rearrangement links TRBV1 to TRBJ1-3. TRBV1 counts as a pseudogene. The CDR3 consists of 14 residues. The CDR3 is CTSSRLSAGNTIYF. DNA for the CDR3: TGCACCAGCAGCCGTCTGTCCGCTGGAAACACCATATATTTT.

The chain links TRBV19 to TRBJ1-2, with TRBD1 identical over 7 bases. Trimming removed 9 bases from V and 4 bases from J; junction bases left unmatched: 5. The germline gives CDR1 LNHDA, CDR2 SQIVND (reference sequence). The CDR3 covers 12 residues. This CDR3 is CASLGQSYGYTF. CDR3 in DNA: TGTGCCAGCCTGGGACAGTCCTATGGCTACACCTTC. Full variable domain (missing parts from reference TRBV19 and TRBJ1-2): DGGITQSPKYLFRKEGQNVTLSCEQNLNHDAMYWYRQDPGQGLRLIYYSQIVNDFQKGDIAEGYSVSREKKESFPLTVTSAQKNPTAFYLCASLGQSYGYTFGSGTRLTVV.

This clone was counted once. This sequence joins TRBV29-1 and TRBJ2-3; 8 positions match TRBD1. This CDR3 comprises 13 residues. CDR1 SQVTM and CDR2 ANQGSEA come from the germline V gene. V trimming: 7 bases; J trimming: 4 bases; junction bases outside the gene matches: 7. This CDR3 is CSADRGQSDTQYF. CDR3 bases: TGCAGCGCTGACAGGGGTCAGTCAGATACGCAGTATTTT.

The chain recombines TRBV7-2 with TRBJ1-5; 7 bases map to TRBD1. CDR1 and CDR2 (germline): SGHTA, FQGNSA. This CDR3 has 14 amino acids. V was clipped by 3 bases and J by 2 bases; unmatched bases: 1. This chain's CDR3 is CASSFTGGNQPQHF. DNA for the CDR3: TGTGCCAGCAGCTTTACAGGGGGCAATCAGCCCCAGCATTTT.

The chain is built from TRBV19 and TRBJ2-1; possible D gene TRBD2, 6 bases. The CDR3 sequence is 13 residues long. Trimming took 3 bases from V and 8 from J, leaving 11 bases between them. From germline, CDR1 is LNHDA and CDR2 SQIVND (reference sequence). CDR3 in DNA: TGTGCCAGTAGTATGGGGGGTGGCTATGAGCAGTTCTTC. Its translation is CASSMGGGYEQFF.

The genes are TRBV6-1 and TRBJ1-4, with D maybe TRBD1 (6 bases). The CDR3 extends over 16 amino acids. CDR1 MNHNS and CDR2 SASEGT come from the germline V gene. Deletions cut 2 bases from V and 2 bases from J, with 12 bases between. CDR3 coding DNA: TGTGCCAGCAGTGAAACAGGGAGAGGGACTAATGAAAAACTGTTTTTT. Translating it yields CASSETGRGTNEKLFF.

In DNA form, the CDR3 reads TGTGCCAGCAGCGTAGCCGGGCGGGAGACGGGCACAGATACGCAGTATTTT. Protein sequence: CASSVAGRETGTDTQYF. The rearrangement links TRBV9 to TRBJ2-3, with 7 bases aligning to TRBD2. Germline CDR1 is SGDLS and CDR2 is YYNGEE. CDR3 length equals 17 residues. The trim removed 0 bases at V and 1 base at J, leaving 8 bases unmatched.

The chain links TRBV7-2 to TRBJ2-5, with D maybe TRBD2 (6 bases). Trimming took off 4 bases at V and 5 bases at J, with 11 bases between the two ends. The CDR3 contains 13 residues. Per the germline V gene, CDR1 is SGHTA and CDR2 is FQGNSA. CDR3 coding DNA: TGTGCCAGCAGCTCCTCGGGGAGGGAGACCCAGTACTTC. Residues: CASSSSGRETQYF. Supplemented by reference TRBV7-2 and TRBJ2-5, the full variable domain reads GAGVSQSPSNKVTEKGKDVELRCDPISGHTALYWYRQSLGQGLEFLIYFQGNSAPDKSGLPSDRFSAERTGGSVSTLTIQRTQQEDSAVYLCASSSSGRETQYFGPGTRLLVL.

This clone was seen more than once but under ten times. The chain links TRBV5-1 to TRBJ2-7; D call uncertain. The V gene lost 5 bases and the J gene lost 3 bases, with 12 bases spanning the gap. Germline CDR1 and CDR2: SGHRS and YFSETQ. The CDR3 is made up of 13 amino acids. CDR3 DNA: TGCGCCAGCAGTCGCGAGCCGAACTACGAGCAGTACTTC. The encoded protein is CASSREPNYEQYF.

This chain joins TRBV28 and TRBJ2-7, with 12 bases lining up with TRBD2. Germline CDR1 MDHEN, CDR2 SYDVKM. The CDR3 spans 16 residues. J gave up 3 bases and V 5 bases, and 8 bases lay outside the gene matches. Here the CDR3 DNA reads TGTGCCAGCAGTCCGTGGACTAGCGGGGATCTCTACGAGCAGTACTTC. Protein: CASSPWTSGDLYEQYF.

This CDR3 reads CASSHRSGSADTQYF. The CDR3 DNA follows: TGCGCCAGCAGCCATCGTAGCGGGAGCGCAGATACGCAGTATTTT. The chain employs TRBV4-1 and TRBJ2-3; 9 nucleotides align to TRBD2. Per germline, CDR1 MGHRA and CDR2 YSYEKL. The J segment lost 4 bases and the V segment lost 3 bases, leaving 5 bases of the junction unmatched. The CDR3 length is 15 residues.

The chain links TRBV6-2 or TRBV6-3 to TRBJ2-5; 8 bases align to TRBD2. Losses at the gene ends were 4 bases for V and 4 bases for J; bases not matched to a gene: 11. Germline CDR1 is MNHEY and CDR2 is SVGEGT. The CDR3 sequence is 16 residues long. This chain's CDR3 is CASSSTSGLGGETQYF. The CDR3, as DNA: TGTGCCAGCAGTTCCACTAGCGGCCTGGGGGGAGAGACCCAGTACTTC.

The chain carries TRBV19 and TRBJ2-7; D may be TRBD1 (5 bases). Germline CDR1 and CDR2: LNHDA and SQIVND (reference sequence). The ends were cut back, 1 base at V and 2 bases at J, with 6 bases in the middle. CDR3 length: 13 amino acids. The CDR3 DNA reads TGTGCCAGTAGTATAGGCAGGGCCTACGAGCAGTACTTC. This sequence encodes CASSIGRAYEQYF.

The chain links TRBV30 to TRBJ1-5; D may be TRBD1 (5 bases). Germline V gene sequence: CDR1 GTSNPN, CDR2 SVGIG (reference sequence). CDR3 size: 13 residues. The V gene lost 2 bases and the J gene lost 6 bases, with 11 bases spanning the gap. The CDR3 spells CAWSQRRGQPQHF. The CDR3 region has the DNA TGTGCCTGGAGTCAACGGAGGGGTCAGCCCCAGCATTTT.

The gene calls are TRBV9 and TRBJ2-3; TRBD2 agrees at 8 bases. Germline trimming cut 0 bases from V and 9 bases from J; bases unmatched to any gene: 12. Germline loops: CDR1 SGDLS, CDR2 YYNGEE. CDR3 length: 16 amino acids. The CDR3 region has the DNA TGTGCCAGCAGCGTAGGGGGACTAGGAGCCTCGGGGACGCAGTATTTT. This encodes CASSVGGLGASGTQYF.

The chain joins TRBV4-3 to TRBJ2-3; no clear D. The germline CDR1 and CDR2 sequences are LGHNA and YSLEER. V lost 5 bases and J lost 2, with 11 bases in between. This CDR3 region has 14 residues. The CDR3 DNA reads TGCGCCAGCAGCGAGGCTTCTCACACAGATACGCAGTATTTT. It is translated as CASSEASHTDTQYF.

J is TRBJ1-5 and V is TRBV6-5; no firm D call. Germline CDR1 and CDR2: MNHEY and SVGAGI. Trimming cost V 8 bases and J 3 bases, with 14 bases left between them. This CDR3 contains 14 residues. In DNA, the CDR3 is TGTGCCAGCGGCCCCGACGGGTTCAATCAGCCCCAGCATTTT. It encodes CASGPDGFNQPQHF.

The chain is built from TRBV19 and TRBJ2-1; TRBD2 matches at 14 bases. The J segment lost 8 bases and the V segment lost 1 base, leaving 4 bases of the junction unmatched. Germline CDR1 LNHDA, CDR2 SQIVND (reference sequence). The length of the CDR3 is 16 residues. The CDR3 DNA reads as TGTGCCAGTAGTATAGTGGGACTAGCGGGAGTAGATGAGCAGTTCTTC. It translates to CASSIVGLAGVDEQFF.

As DNA, the CDR3 is TGTGCCAGCAGAAACAGGGGGTTTGCCTACAATGAGCAGTTCTTC. Translating gives CASRNRGFAYNEQFF. The rearrangement uses TRBV28 and TRBJ2-1, with 8 bases identical to TRBD1. Germline V gene data show CDR1 as MDHEN and CDR2 as SYDVKM. V lost 6 bases and J lost 2; bases outside the gene matches: 6. The CDR3 consists of 15 residues.

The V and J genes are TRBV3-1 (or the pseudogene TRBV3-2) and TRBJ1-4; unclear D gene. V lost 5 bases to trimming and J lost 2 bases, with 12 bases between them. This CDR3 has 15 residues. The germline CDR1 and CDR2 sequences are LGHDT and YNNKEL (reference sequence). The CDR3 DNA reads TGTGCCAGCAGCGCCTCCATGGCCACTAATGAAAAACTGTTTTTT. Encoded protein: CASSASMATNEKLFF.